Listed below are T cell receptor beta chains from one sample, sequenced in a study of blood T cell repertoires in COVID-19. Using immunoSEQ multiplex PCR, the repertoire was profiled, and TCRdb retains in-frame clones only, with some absent. Here the sample spans 100,000 to 150,000 clones, approximately 81% being singletons. Sequencing was done on a sample of peripheral blood. The receptors originated from a man aged 80 or over with COVID-19, enrolled during active disease. The CDR3 runs from the conserved cysteine through the conserved F or W. D genes are given only for firm matches. The size entry is marked missing in some rows and otherwise reads once, few, many or a size class.

TRBJ2-3,TRBV6-5,TRBD2,few,14,TGTGCCAGCGCGGGCGGGAGTACATCAGATACGCAGTATTTT,CASAGGSTSDTQYF
TRBJ1-2,TRBV15,-,-,13,TGTGCCACCAGCAGAGAACGCGCGGGTGGCTACACCTTC,CATSRERAGGYTF
TRBJ2-3,TRBV21-1,-,-,17,TGTGCCAGCAGCAAAATAGGGCTAGCGGGAGTTAGAGATACGCAGTATTTT,CASSKIGLAGVRDTQYF
TRBJ1-2,TRBV19,-,-,13,TGTGCCAGTGGGCGAGAGGGATACTATGGCTACACCTTC,CASGREGYYGYTF
TRBJ2-1,TRBV7-7,-,-,15,TGTGCTAGCAGCCCCGGGACTTCTCCTTCCAATGAGCAGTTCTTC,CASSPGTSPSNEQFF
TRBJ2-7,TRBV28,TRBD2,few,14,TGTGCCAGCAGTTTTGCGGGAGCTAGGTACGAGCAGTACTTC,CASSFAGARYEQYF
TRBJ2-2,TRBV7-9,-,-,17,TGTGCCAGCAGCTTGTCGCAGGTCCGCCCGAACACCGGGGAGCTGTTTTTT,CASSLSQVRPNTGELFF
TRBJ1-1,TRBV18,TRBD1,few,16,TGTGCCAGCTCACCAGACAGGGGGGGAGTGAACACTGAAGCTTTCTTT,CASSPDRGGVNTEAFF
TRBJ2-5,TRBV9,TRBD2,few,16,TGTGCCAGCAGCCCAGGGGCTAGCGGGATGCAAGAGACCCAGTACTTC,CASSPGASGMQETQYF
TRBJ1-1,TRBV28,-,few,17,TGTGCCAGCAGTTTGCGACCCCTAGGAGTGCTAAACACTGAAGCTTTCTTT,CASSLRPLGVLNTEAFF
TRBJ1-6,TRBV7-9,-,-,14,TGTGCCAGCAGCTTAACACAGGATGGTTCACCCCTCCACTTT,CASSLTQDGSPLHF
TRBJ2-3,TRBV10-1,-,-,16,TGCGCCAGCGGAAGTGAGGGGGATTTAAGCACAGATACGCAGTATTTT,CASGSEGDLSTDTQYF
TRBJ1-1,TRBV6-1,-,-,11,TGTGCCAGCACTTCCGGGACTGAAGCTTTCTTT,CASTSGTEAFF
TRBJ1-3,TRBV5-1,-,-,15,TGCGCCAGCAGCTTGGGGGCCAATTCTGGAAACACCATATATTTT,CASSLGANSGNTIYF
TRBJ2-3,TRBV24-1,TRBD1,-,19,TGTGCCACCAGTGTCCCGAAGACCAAGGACAGGTCTGGGACAGATACGCAGTATTTT,CATSVPKTKDRSGTDTQYF
TRBJ2-1,TRBV3-1/TRBV3-2,TRBD2,-,18,TGTGCCAGCAGCCACGGGACTAGCGGACCTACCTCCTACAATGAGCAGTTCTTC,CASSHGTSGPTSYNEQFF
TRBJ1-5,TRBV9,-,-,15,TGTGCCAGCAGCCCTACGGCGGGTAGCAATCAGCCCCAGCATTTT,CASSPTAGSNQPQHF
TRBJ2-5,TRBV11-2,-,-,15,TGTGCCAGCAGCTTCGCAGGGCCCTCTGGAGAGACCCAGTACTTC,CASSFAGPSGETQYF
TRBJ2-2,TRBV7-2,-,-,15,TGTGCCAGCGCAAGGTGGCAGGGCAACACCGGGGAGCTGTTTTTT,CASARWQGNTGELFF
TRBJ1-1,TRBV14,-,-,13,TGTGCCAGCAGCCCCCGTGACTACACTGAAGCTTTCTTT,CASSPRDYTEAFF
TRBJ2-7,TRBV4-3,TRBD1,-,15,TGCGCCAGCAGCCACACCGACAGGGGACCCTACGAGCAGTACTTC,CASSHTDRGPYEQYF
TRBJ1-2,TRBV18,TRBD1,-,15,TGTGCCAGCTCACCACCGACAGGGGTAGGCTATGGCTACACCTTC,CASSPPTGVGYGYTF
TRBJ1-1,TRBV4-1,TRBD1,-,16,TGCGCCAGCAGCCGCGAAGACAGGGGGCGGAACACTGAAGCTTTCTTT,CASSREDRGRNTEAFF
TRBJ2-2,TRBV2,-,few,14,TGTGCCAGCAGCGGGAACTTGGTTACCGGGGAGCTGTTTTTT,CASSGNLVTGELFF
TRBJ2-5,TRBV6-5,-,-,14,TGTGCCAGCAGTTACAGGGGCCGATGGGAGACCCAGTACTTC,CASSYRGRWETQYF
TRBJ2-3,TRBV5-5,-,-,14,TGTGCCAGCAGCTTGGCCATGGAAGACATTAGCGGGTATTTT,CASSLAMEDISGYF
TRBJ2-4,TRBV18,TRBD1,-,15,TGTGCCAGCTCATTATCCGGGACAGGCGGAAACATTCAGTACTTC,CASSLSGTGGNIQYF
TRBJ2-7,TRBV30,-,-,12,TGTGCCTGGCGCGGTTCGGCCTACGAGCAGTACTTC,CAWRGSAYEQYF
TRBJ2-1,TRBV7-3,TRBD2,-,19,TGTGCCAGCAGCTCGGCGGGACTAGCGGGACTGAGCTCCTACAATGAGCAGTTCTTC,CASSSAGLAGLSSYNEQFF
TRBJ2-5,TRBV4-1,TRBD2,-,16,TGCGCCAGCAGCCAAGAAGGAACGAGGGAGGGAGAGACCCAGTACTTC,CASSQEGTREGETQYF
TRBJ1-4,TRBV30,TRBD1,-,14,TGTGCCTGGAGTGTCCAGGGGGCGGGGGAAAAACTGTTTTTT,CAWSVQGAGEKLFF
TRBJ2-2,TRBV7-8,TRBD2,-,17,TGTGCCAGCAGCCGAAGTCGACTAGCGGGAAACACCGGGGAGCTGTTTTTT,CASSRSRLAGNTGELFF
TRBJ2-1,TRBV10-3,-,few,14,TGTGCCATTCGGGGGGCTAGCGGTTACAATGAGCAGTTCTTC,CAIRGASGYNEQFF
TRBJ1-5,TRBV24-1,-,-,14,TGTGCCACCAGCCCGGCGGGGAACAATCAGCCCCAGCATTTT,CATSPAGNNQPQHF
TRBJ2-2,TRBV28,-,once,13,TGTGCCAGCACCTATAGTTGGACCGGGGAGCTGTTTTTT,CASTYSWTGELFF
TRBJ1-1,TRBV27,TRBD1,-,14,TGTGCCAGCAGTTGGGGCAGGGGGGACACTGAAGCTTTCTTT,CASSWGRGDTEAFF
TRBJ1-6,TRBV19,-,-,16,TGTGCCAGTAGTAGGGGAAAGAGGGACTATAATTCACCCCTCCACTTT,CASSRGKRDYNSPLHF
TRBJ2-3,TRBV5-1,TRBD1,once,15,TGCGCCAGCAGCCCCTGGACAGGAAATCAAGATACGCAGTATTTT,CASSPWTGNQDTQYF
TRBJ2-7,TRBV6-4,-,-,16,TGTGCCATCACAACCCTTGGGACAACCCACAAGAACGAGCAGTACTTC,CAITTLGTTHKNEQYF
TRBJ2-3,TRBV28,TRBD2,-,16,TGTGCCAGCAGTTTGGGTTTCCAGATACTAGCGGATACGCAGTATTTT,CASSLGFQILADTQYF
TRBJ2-2,TRBV28,-,once,15,TGTGCCAGCAAAGGAGGCGGCGCGAACACCGGGGAGCTGTTTTTT,CASKGGGANTGELFF
TRBJ2-3,TRBV7-2,TRBD1,once,13,TGTGCCAGCAGTCTACAGGGGGCGGGGGCGCAGTATTTT,CASSLQGAGAQYF
TRBJ1-2,TRBV5-1,TRBD1,-,14,TGCGCCAGCAGCTTGGAGGGACAGGGCTATGGCTACACCTTC,CASSLEGQGYGYTF
TRBJ2-3,TRBV10-1,TRBD2,-,14,TGCGCCAACCATTTAGCGGGAAGCACAGATACGCAGTATTTT,CANHLAGSTDTQYF